This T cell receptor (beta chain) was found in a study of beta chain features in type 1 diabetes. Points from the study as a whole: Shorter TCRB CDR3s, moderately but significantly so, were found in Type 1 diabetes patients in all four CD4+ subsets. Still unanswered here is whether HLA type influences TCRB rearrangement.

The CDR3 is made up of 14 amino acids. Per germline, CDR1 SGHNT and CDR2 YYREEE (reference sequence). V lost 2 bases to trimming and J lost 7 bases; unmatched junction nucleotides: 4. Reverse transcription of all isolated RNA meant that expressed TCRB transcripts were sequenced. Some clones are missing from TCRdb's copy, which holds only in-frame ones; the method was immunoSEQ multiplex PCR. Of about 270,000 clones in the sample, roughly an eighth were seen once. Remarks on this clone: What it binds is not known.

Researchers reported sorting CD4+ naive, central memory, regulatory and stem cell-like memory cells via CD45RO/CCR7/CD25/CD127/CD95/CD27. The chain combines TRBV5-4 with TRBJ1-4, with 8 bases matching TRBD1. The sequenced sample consisted of naive CD4+ T cells from blood. The TCR originated in a woman in her forties in good health. CDR3 region: CASSLQGGTEKLFF. The CDR3 DNA reads as TGTGCCAGCAGCTTACAGGGGGGGACTGAAAAACTGTTTTTT.